These 14 T cell receptor beta chains share one sample of origin, sequenced in a study of shared clonotypes between healthy human individuals. Profiled with immunoSEQ multiplex PCR; TCRdb holds only in-frame clones, not every one. The top ten hold 34% of the sample, which has roughly 660,000 clones, 90% seen once. The sample was memory CD8+ T cells from PBMCs. Subset described: CD45RO+ cells pooled with CCR7-negative TemRA cells. These receptors were taken from a man aged 18 to 29 in good health. Some clones in this sample may be carry-over from other donors' samples.

V and J are TRBV10-3 and TRBJ1-2, with a weak D call TRBD1 (6 bases). This CDR3 region has 14 residues. Per the germline V gene, CDR1 is ENHRY and CDR2 is SYGVKD. The V and J ends lost 3 bases and 8 bases respectively, with 16 bases between them. DNA for the CDR3: TGTGCCATCAGTGAAGGCAGGGGCGCGACAGGCTACACCTTC. It specifies CAISEGRGATGYTF.

This chain links TRBV4-1 with TRBJ2-7; D is unclear. This CDR3 spans 13 amino acids. Germline V gene lookup returns CDR1 MGHRA and CDR2 YSYEKL. Trimming left V 4 bases short and J 2 bases short, with 9 bases between. This CDR3 reads CASSLDGAYEQYF. The CDR3, as DNA: TGCGCCAGCAGCCTCGACGGAGCCTACGAGCAGTACTTC.

This clone was detected only once. The chain combines TRBV29-1 with TRBJ2-3; possible D gene TRBD1, 6 bases. Looked up from germline, CDR1 is SQVTM and CDR2 is ANQGSEA. This CDR3 region has 14 residues. Between the trimmed V and J ends, which lost 4 bases and 2 bases, there was a span of 13 bases. CDR3 DNA: TGCAGCGTTGTGACAGGTGTACACACAGATACGCAGTATTTT. It codes for CSVVTGVHTDTQYF.

This chain links TRBV4-1 with TRBJ1-1; TRBD1 might be the D (6 bases). From germline, CDR1 is MGHRA and CDR2 YSYEKL. Trimming took 5 bases from V and 5 from J, leaving 15 bases between them. This CDR3 spans 14 amino acids. CDR3 loop: CASSVGGAWTEAFF. CDR3 nucleotide sequence: TGCGCCAGCAGCGTCGGGGGGGCTTGGACTGAAGCTTTCTTT.

CDR3 nucleotides: TGCGCCAGCAGCGGTGGGGCGGGAGGGTCCCCCAATGAGCAGTTCTTC. Translated: CASSGGAGGSPNEQFF. The gene calls are TRBV5-1 and TRBJ2-1; 9 bases fit TRBD2. Germline CDR1 SGHRS, CDR2 YFSETQ. J lost 6 bases, V lost 4 bases, and 11 bases had no gene match. The CDR3 has 16 amino acids.

J is TRBJ1-1 and V is TRBV7-6, with D uncertain. V shed 4 bases and J shed 5 bases, with 17 bases lying between them. CDR3 length equals 15 residues. CDR1 and CDR2 (germline): SGHVS, FNYEAQ. The CDR3 here is CASSSETRLLTEAFF. The CDR3 DNA sequence: TGTGCCAGCAGCTCCGAGACTAGGCTTTTGACTGAAGCTTTCTTT.

This sequence joins TRBV29-1 and TRBJ2-7, with a tentative D call TRBD1 (5 bases). The CDR3 contains 15 residues. Germline values: CDR1 SQVTM, CDR2 ANQGSEA. Trimming cost V 5 bases and J 0 bases, with 17 bases left between them. In DNA, the CDR3 is TGCAGCGTTCTTGACCCGACAGAACCCTCCTACGAGCAGTACTTC. It translates to CSVLDPTEPSYEQYF.

The CDR3 here is CASSFGLLRAGELFF. CDR3 in DNA: TGTGCCAGCAGTTTCGGGCTACTAAGGGCCGGGGAGCTGTTTTTT. The chain joins TRBV28 to TRBJ2-2; D is uncertain. Germline CDR1 MDHEN, CDR2 SYDVKM. Trimming stripped 3 bases from V and 6 bases from J, with 14 bases between. The CDR3 is 15 amino acids.

In nucleotides, the CDR3 is TGTGCCAGTAATAAGGACAGGGTGTTTCAGCCCCAGCATTTT. Translated, it gives CASNKDRVFQPQHF. The chain couples TRBV19 to TRBJ1-5; TRBD1 aligns across 8 bases. The length of the CDR3 is 14 residues. Germline V gene lookup returns CDR1 LNHDA and CDR2 SQIVND (reference sequence). V trimming: 7 bases; J trimming: 6 bases; junction bases outside the gene matches: 8.

This chain uses TRBV30 with TRBJ1-1; TRBD1 is a possible D gene (5 bases). V was trimmed by 4 bases and J by 6 bases, leaving 12 bases between them. CDR3 length: 12 residues. The germline gives CDR1 GTSNPN, CDR2 SVGIG (reference sequence). The CDR3 nucleotides are TGTGCCTGGAAGGGGACGCCGGCTGAAGCTTTCTTT. Translated, it gives CAWKGTPAEAFF.

This clone has a single count. J is TRBJ2-3 and V is TRBV10-3, with D possibly being TRBD2 (6 bases). This CDR3 region has 16 residues. Per germline, CDR1 ENHRY and CDR2 SYGVKD. Trimming took off 0 bases at V and 5 bases at J, with 15 bases between the two ends. The CDR3 loop reads CAISESAAGMLDTQYF. CDR3 nucleotides: TGTGCCATCAGTGAGTCGGCGGCGGGAATGTTAGATACGCAGTATTTT.

The chain joins TRBV5-1 to TRBJ1-1; D possibly corresponds to TRBD1 (5 bases). There are 14 residues in the CDR3. The V end was cut by 4 bases, the J end by 0 bases, with 10 bases between. The germline CDR1 and CDR2 sequences are SGHRS and YFSETQ. This CDR3 reads CASSPGRMNTEAFF. The DNA for the CDR3 is TGCGCCAGCAGCCCGGGACGGATGAACACTGAAGCTTTCTTT.

This chain links TRBV29-1 with TRBJ2-1; possibly TRBD2 for D (5 bases). Trimming took 7 bases from V and 5 from J, leaving 9 bases between them. The germline gives CDR1 SQVTM, CDR2 ANQGSEA. The CDR3 is 11 amino acids. The CDR3 nucleotides read TGCAGCGCTCGGGGTAACAATGAGCAGTTCTTC. This translates into CSARGNNEQFF.

The sample holds one count of this clone. V is TRBV2 and J is TRBJ2-7; TRBD2 might be the D (6 bases). Germline V gives CDR1 SNHLY, CDR2 FYNNEI. CDR3 length: 15 amino acids. Trimming pared 6 bases from V and 6 bases from J, leaving 21 bases between. The CDR3 reads CASSPRVEGGIEQYF. The CDR3 DNA sequence: TGTGCCAGCAGCCCCAGGGTGGAGGGAGGAATCGAGCAGTACTTC.